These 15 T cell receptor beta chains were all obtained from the same sample, sequenced in a study of spatial heterogeneity in lung cancer. TCRdb redid the calling of the 5' RACE reads with MiXCR, one entry per CDR3 protein. This table has roughly 72,000 distinct CDR3 sequences, roughly 8.9% appearing once. As for time point: blood at routine non-recurrence follow-up after resection. Material: PBMCs, obtained at follow-up. The receptors stem from a female donor with early-stage non-small cell lung cancer.

This clonotype was counted many times. This chain links TRBV5-4 with TRBJ1-1, with 10 bases fitting TRBD1. The V segment lost 4 bases and the J segment 0 bases; nucleotides outside the gene matches: 6. The germline gives CDR1 SGHNT, CDR2 YYREEE (reference sequence). The CDR3 totals 16 residues. This CDR3 is CASSSGTGAMNTEAFF. As DNA, the CDR3 is TGTGCCAGCAGCAGCGGGACAGGGGCAATGAACACTGAAGCTTTCTTT.

In this sample, this clonotype turned up many times. This sequence joins TRBV3-1 and TRBJ2-7, with TRBD2 identical over 10 bases. The V and J ends lost 4 bases and 2 bases, in that order; junction bases with no gene match: 2. Per the germline V gene, CDR1 is LGHDT and CDR2 is YNNKEL (reference sequence). The CDR3 length is 14 residues. CDR3 in DNA: TGTGCCAGCAGCCCTAGCGGGAGTCCCTACGAGCAGTACTTC. Its protein is CASSPSGSPYEQYF.

This clonotype was observed at least ten times. This chain links TRBV5-1 with TRBJ2-1; D unclear. V lost 0 bases and J 6 bases, leaving 10 bases between the germline ends. There are 14 residues in the CDR3. Germline CDR1 SGHRS, CDR2 YFSETQ. CDR3 in amino acids: CASSLELARNEQFF. The CDR3 nucleotides read TGCGCCAGCAGCTTGGAATTAGCCCGCAATGAGCAGTTCTTC.

This clonotype was counted many times. V and J are TRBV6-1 and TRBJ2-5; D remains ambiguous. This CDR3 is built from 13 residues. Germline V gives CDR1 MNHNS, CDR2 SASEGT. The ends were cut back, 0 bases at V and 3 bases at J, with 5 bases in the middle. The CDR3 is CASSEAREETQYF. CDR3 nucleotides: TGTGCCAGCAGTGAAGCTCGGGAAGAGACCCAGTACTTC.

This clonotype came up many times. The chain has TRBV10-2 and TRBJ1-1; D is possibly TRBD1 (6 bases). Trimming cost V 3 bases and J 5 bases, with 19 bases left between them. Germline CDR1 and CDR2: WSHSY and SAAADI. This CDR3 has 16 residues. The CDR3 bases are TGCGCCAGCAGTGACGTGTCAGGGGAGGTTCAAACTGAAGCTTTCTTT. Translating gives CASSDVSGEVQTEAFF.

This clonotype was observed at least ten times. The rearrangement uses TRBV5-5 and TRBJ2-1, with D uncertain. CDR1 is SGHKS, CDR2 YYEKEE, per germline (reference sequence). V shed 3 bases and J shed 1 base, with 11 bases lying between them. This CDR3 is 15 amino acids long. CDR3 sequence reads: CASSWAANSYNEQFF. The CDR3 DNA reads as TGTGCCAGCAGCTGGGCAGCGAATTCCTACAATGAGCAGTTCTTC.

This clonotype has a count of ten or more. The chain uses TRBV25-1 and TRBJ2-7; D is possibly TRBD2 (5 bases). Trimming shortened V by 5 bases and J by 4 bases, and 9 bases separated the two germline ends. In germline, CDR1 is MGHDK, CDR2 SYGVNS. The CDR3 consists of 12 residues. The CDR3, as DNA: TGTGCCAGCAGTAGAGGGAAATACGAGCAGTACTTC. It translates to CASSRGKYEQYF.

This chain joins TRBV19 and TRBJ1-1; weak D call: TRBD1 (6 bases). This CDR3 has 12 residues. V was pared by 9 bases and J by 3 bases, with 11 bases between. Germline V gene sequence: CDR1 LNHDA, CDR2 SQIVND (reference sequence). Here the CDR3 reads CASARGDTEAFF. CDR3 bases: TGTGCCAGCGCGAGGGGGGACACTGAAGCTTTCTTT. The variable domain in full, with the rest retrieved from reference TRBV19 and TRBJ1-1, is DGGITQSPKYLFRKEGQNVTLSCEQNLNHDAMYWYRQDPGQGLRLIYYSQIVNDFQKGDIAEGYSVSREKKESFPLTVTSAQKNPTAFYLCASARGDTEAFFGQGTRLTVV.

The chain recombines TRBV14 with TRBJ2-1; D gene ambiguous. With 1 base removed from V and 7 bases from J, the gap between germline ends came to 8 bases. The CDR3 covers 13 residues. Germline-derived CDR1 and CDR2 are SGHDN and FVKESK. CDR3 nucleotide sequence: TGTGCCAGCAGCCAAGCTTGGCGGAATGAGCAGTTCTTC. It encodes CASSQAWRNEQFF.

This clonotype was counted between two and nine times. The genes are TRBV2 and TRBJ1-4; TRBD1 matches at 10 bases. V shed 6 bases, J shed 4 bases, and the junction held 14 bases outside the gene matches. CDR1 is SNHLY, CDR2 FYNNEI, per germline. This CDR3 has 18 amino acids. CDR3 amino acids: CASSPPAGQGPHNEKLFF. The CDR3 DNA reads TGTGCCAGCAGCCCTCCGGCGGGACAGGGGCCGCATAATGAAAAACTGTTTTTT.

This clonotype showed up just a few times. The V call is TRBV20-1, the J call TRBJ2-6, with D unclear. Trimming took off 6 bases at V and 0 bases at J, with 3 bases between the two ends. CDR3 length: 12 amino acids. Germline CDR1 reads DFQATT; CDR2 reads SNEGSKA (reference sequence). DNA of the CDR3: TGCAGTGCCAACTCTGGGGCCAACGTCCTGACTTTC. Encoded protein: CSANSGANVLTF.

In its sample, this clonotype was seen a few times. The genes are TRBV5-1 and TRBJ1-1; D is unclear. CDR1 is SGHRS and CDR2 is YFSETQ in the germline V gene. The CDR3 spans 13 residues. The V and J ends lost 0 bases and 3 bases respectively, with 6 bases between them. Here the CDR3 DNA reads TGCGCCAGCAGCTTGGCCGACCACACTGAAGCTTTCTTT. Translating it yields CASSLADHTEAFF.

This clonotype showed up many times. The chain combines TRBV12-3 or TRBV12-4 with TRBJ1-5; 8 bases agree with TRBD1. The V segment lost 5 bases and the J segment 6 bases; nucleotides outside the gene matches: 6. The CDR3 runs to 14 residues. As DNA, the CDR3 is TGTGCCAGCAGTCCCGCAGGGGGCGGTCAGCCCCAGCATTTT. Residues: CASSPAGGGQPQHF.

This clonotype was seen ten or more times. This chain joins TRBV30 and TRBJ1-1; 7 nucleotides align to TRBD1. The CDR3 is 13 residues long. V lost 1 base and J lost 4; bases outside the gene matches: 3. CDR1 is GTSNPN, CDR2 SVGIG, per germline (reference sequence). CDR3 DNA sequence: TGTGCCTGGAGTGGATGGACAGGCACTGAAGCTTTCTTT. Translated, it gives CAWSGWTGTEAFF.

The chain links TRBV5-1 to TRBJ2-4, with D possibly matching TRBD1 (6 bases). CDR1 is SGHRS, CDR2 YFSETQ, per germline. The CDR3 length is 15 residues. The V end was cut by 4 bases, the J end by 2 bases, with 13 bases between. For the CDR3, the DNA is TGCGCCAGCAGCGTCATAGGGGGATCCAAAAACATTCAGTACTTC. It codes for CASSVIGGSKNIQYF.